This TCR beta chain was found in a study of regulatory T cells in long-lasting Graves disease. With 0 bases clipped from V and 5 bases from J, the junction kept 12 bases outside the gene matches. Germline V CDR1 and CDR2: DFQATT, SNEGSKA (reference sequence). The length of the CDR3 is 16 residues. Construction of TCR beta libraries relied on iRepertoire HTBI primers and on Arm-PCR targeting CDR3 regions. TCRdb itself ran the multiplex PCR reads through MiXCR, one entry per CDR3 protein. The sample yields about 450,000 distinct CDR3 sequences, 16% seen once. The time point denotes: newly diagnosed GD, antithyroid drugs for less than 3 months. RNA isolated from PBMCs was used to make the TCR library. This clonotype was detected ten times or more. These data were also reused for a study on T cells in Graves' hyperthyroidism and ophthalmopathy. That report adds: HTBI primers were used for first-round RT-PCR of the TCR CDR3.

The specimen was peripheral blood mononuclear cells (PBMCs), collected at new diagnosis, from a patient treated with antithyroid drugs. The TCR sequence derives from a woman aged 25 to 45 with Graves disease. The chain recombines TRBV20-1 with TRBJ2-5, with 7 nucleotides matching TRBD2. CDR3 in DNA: TGCAGTGCTAGAGACCACAGCGGCGGGAGCGCGGAGACCCAGTACTTC. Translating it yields CSARDHSGGSAETQYF.